The T cell receptor (beta chain) under discussion was sequenced for a study of blood T cells in healthy people across ages. Alongside a J-beta primer mix, a sample-barcoded 5' primer served in a second PCR lasting about 7 to 12 cycles. TCRdb itself ran the 5' RACE reads through MiXCR, one entry per CDR3 protein. Of about 560,000 distinct CDR3 sequences listed, about a quarter are singletons. Overall study findings and caveats: Roughly linear age-related decline in beta diversity appeared, significant by age roughly 40.

A few counts support this clonotype. The antigen remains undetermined. Those donating, healthy Caucasian individuals from Russia, were aged about 6 to 95. Every sample had a minimum of 6.5 million PBMCs isolated. Germline V gene lookup returns CDR1 SNHLY and CDR2 FYNNEI. CDR3 length: 16 residues. The germline V and J ends were trimmed by 3 bases and 5 bases, with 19 bases remaining between them. This sample also belongs to another study, concerning T cells of mothers and their children. Turning to that study: No T cell clones of persistent microchimeric origin were detected.

Sequences were obtained from blood. The chain has TRBV2 and TRBJ2-5; tentatively, D is TRBD1 (5 bases). This sequence originates from a boy between 2 and 15 years old in good health. The CDR3 region is CASSEGPAGPGETQYF. The CDR3 DNA reads TGTGCCAGCAGTGAGGGTCCGGCCGGACCAGGGGAGACCCAGTACTTC.